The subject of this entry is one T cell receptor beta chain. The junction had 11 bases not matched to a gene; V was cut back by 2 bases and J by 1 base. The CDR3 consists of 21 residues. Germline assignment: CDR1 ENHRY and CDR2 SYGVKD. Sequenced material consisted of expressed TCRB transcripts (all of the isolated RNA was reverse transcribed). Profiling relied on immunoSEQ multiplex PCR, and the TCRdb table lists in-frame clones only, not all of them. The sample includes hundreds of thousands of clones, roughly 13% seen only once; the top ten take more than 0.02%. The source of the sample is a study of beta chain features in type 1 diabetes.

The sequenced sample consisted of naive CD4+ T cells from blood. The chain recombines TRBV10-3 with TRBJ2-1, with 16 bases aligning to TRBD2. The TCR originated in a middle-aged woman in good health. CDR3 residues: CAISERAPGLAGGTSYNEQFF. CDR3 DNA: TGTGCCATCAGTGAGAGGGCTCCGGGACTAGCGGGGGGGACATCCTACAATGAGCAGTTCTTC.